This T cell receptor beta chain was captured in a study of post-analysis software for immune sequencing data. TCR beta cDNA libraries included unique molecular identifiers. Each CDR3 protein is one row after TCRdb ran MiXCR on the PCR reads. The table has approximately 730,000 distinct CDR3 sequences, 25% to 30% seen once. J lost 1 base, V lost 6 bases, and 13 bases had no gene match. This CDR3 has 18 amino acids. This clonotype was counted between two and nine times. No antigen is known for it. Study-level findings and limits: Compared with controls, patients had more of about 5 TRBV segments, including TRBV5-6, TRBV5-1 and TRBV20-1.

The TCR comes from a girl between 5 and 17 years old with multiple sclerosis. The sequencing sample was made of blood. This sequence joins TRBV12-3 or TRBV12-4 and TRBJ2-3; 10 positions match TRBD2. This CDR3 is CASSPGLALRSGTDTQYF. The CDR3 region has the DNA TGTGCCAGCAGCCCGGGACTAGCGTTAAGGTCTGGCACAGATACGCAGTATTTT.